This T cell receptor (beta chain) was found in a study of response to subunit inactivated influenza vaccine. CDR3 length equals 14 residues. Between the trimmed V and J ends, which lost 7 bases and 0 bases, there was a span of 9 bases. TCRdb called the RT-PCR reads again in MiXCR, with one record for every CDR3 protein. The sample has more than 450,000 distinct CDR3 sequences; around 11% are singletons. The sample was also reused in another study, on T cells expressing NK-cell markers. That source adds: cDNA encoding TCR beta was synthesized via 5'RACE template switching incorporating UMIs. Obtained from sorted CD3+CD56+NKG2C+, CD3+CD56+NKG2C- and CD3+CD56-NKG2C+ T cells were the TCR beta repertoires. An anti-gamma-delta TCR antibody was added in several experiments. It restricted sorting to alpha-beta TCR-expressing T cells. Dominance of the CD3+CD56-NKG2C+ fraction by these clonotypes also held in several donors.

The origin of this receptor is a man in his forties or fifties who received an inactivated influenza vaccine. V gene TRBV12-3 or TRBV12-4 combines with J gene TRBJ1-4; D ambiguous. The source material was PBMCs from blood, sampled on the day of vaccination. The DNA of the CDR3 is TGTGCCAGCACTTCCGGGACAACTAATGAAAAACTGTTTTTT. It codes for CASTSGTTNEKLFF.